These 5 T cell receptor beta chains originate from one sample sequenced in a study of neurological immune-mediated disorders. Indicated time point: longitudinal time-point 1 (baseline). TCRdb ran MiXCR on the 5' RACE reads and lists one entry per CDR3 protein. The sample has around 71,000 distinct CDR3 sequences, 12% to 15% seen once; the top ten hold 3.5% to 5.5%. The sequenced material came from PBMCs. These receptors all stem from a female donor with HTLV-1-associated myelopathy (HAM/TSP).

This clonotype was detected ten times or more. The chain has TRBV28 and TRBJ2-7, with TRBD1 matching 8 bases. The junction had 8 bases not matched to a gene; V was cut back by 10 bases and J by 0 bases. Germline-derived CDR1 and CDR2 are MDHEN and SYDVKM. The CDR3 contains 14 residues. The CDR3 spells CANNRDRSSYEQYF. As DNA, the CDR3 is TGTGCCAACAATCGGGACAGGAGCTCCTACGAGCAGTACTTC.

This clonotype was seen repeatedly, ten times or more. V is TRBV5-1 and J is TRBJ2-3, with 7 nucleotides matching TRBD2. Germline V lookup: CDR1 SGHRS, CDR2 YFSETQ. J lost 2 bases, V lost 0 bases, and 3 bases had no gene match. This CDR3 is built from 15 residues. Written as DNA, the CDR3 is TGCGCCAGCAGCTTGGAAGGGACTACCACAGATACGCAGTATTTT. This sequence encodes CASSLEGTTTDTQYF. The whole variable domain, remainder taken from reference TRBV5-1 and TRBJ2-3, is KAGVTQTPRYLIKTRGQQVTLSCSPISGHRSVSWYQQTPGQGLQFLFEYFSETQRNKGNFPGRFSGRQFSNSRSEMNVSTLELGDSALYLCASSLEGTTTDTQYFGPGTRLTVL.

This clonotype was seen a handful of times. V and J are TRBV7-8 and TRBJ2-7, with 11 positions matching TRBD1. This CDR3 contains 14 residues. The germline V gene has CDR1 SGHVS and CDR2 FQNEAQ. The V segment lost 4 bases and the J segment 7 bases; nucleotides outside the gene matches: 6. The CDR3 region has the DNA TGTGCCAGCAGCTACGGACAGGGGGCGGGTGAGCAGTACTTC. This sequence encodes CASSYGQGAGEQYF.

The V and J genes are TRBV27 and TRBJ2-5; D remains ambiguous. The CDR3 totals 14 residues. V dropped 4 bases and J dropped 4 bases, with 13 bases sitting between them. Per germline, CDR1 MNHEY and CDR2 SMNVEV (reference sequence). The CDR3 DNA reads TGTGCCAGCAGTTACGCGGAGTATGCAGAGACCCAGTACTTC. Translated, it gives CASSYAEYAETQYF.

This clonotype was detected ten times or more. The rearrangement uses TRBV5-1 and TRBJ1-2; 8 bases align to TRBD1. V was clipped by 5 bases and J by 8 bases; unmatched bases: 5. The CDR3 is made up of 12 amino acids. Germline CDR1 is SGHRS and CDR2 is YFSETQ. In DNA, the CDR3 is TGCGCCAGCAGTAGGACAGGGCAGGGCTACACCTTC. Translation gives CASSRTGQGYTF.